Listed below are T cell receptor beta chains from one sample, sequenced in a study of CD8+ T cells in alopecia areata. Only in-frame clones appear in the TCRdb table, and some are missing; sequencing was by immunoSEQ multiplex PCR. This sample has some 200,000 clones, with 50% to 60% found just once. This specimen consisted of CD4+ T cells sorted from blood, obtained at week 4, from a patient treated with tofacitinib. The receptors derive from a human donor with alopecia areata. The CDR3 runs from the conserved cysteine through the conserved F or W. A D gene is named only where the DNA matches it firmly. Only some rows state a clone size, as once, few, many or a class for expanded clones.

clone_size: .; d_call: .; v_call: TRBV30; j_call: TRBJ1-4; cdr3_nt: TGTGCCCTTACAGCGGGGGGGAATGAAAAACTGTTTTTT; cdr3_aa: CALTAGGNEKLFF
clone_size: few; d_call: .; v_call: TRBV29-1; j_call: TRBJ1-2; cdr3_nt: TGCAGCGCGGATGGCCCTAACTATGGCTACACCTTC; cdr3_aa: CSADGPNYGYTF
clone_size: few; d_call: .; v_call: TRBV30; j_call: TRBJ2-1; cdr3_nt: TGTGCCTGGAGTTTAAAAGGGGCCTACAATGAGCAGTTCTTC; cdr3_aa: CAWSLKGAYNEQFF
clone_size: .; d_call: .; v_call: TRBV6-1; j_call: TRBJ1-2; cdr3_nt: TGTGCCAGCGACAGTTCTAACTATGGCTACACCTTC; cdr3_aa: CASDSSNYGYTF
clone_size: .; d_call: .; v_call: TRBV2; j_call: TRBJ1-1; cdr3_nt: TGTGCCAGCGGATACACCGGGCAGACAGCTTTCTTT; cdr3_aa: CASGYTGQTAFF
clone_size: .; d_call: .; v_call: TRBV30; j_call: TRBJ2-7; cdr3_nt: TGTGCCTGGAGTGCCCCGGTGTGGGTTGACGAGCAGTACTTC; cdr3_aa: CAWSAPVWVDEQYF
clone_size: .; d_call: TRBD1; v_call: TRBV29-1; j_call: TRBJ2-4; cdr3_nt: TGCAGCGTTGCCACTCGGGGCAGGGGGCAACGAAACATTCAGTACTTC; cdr3_aa: CSVATRGRGQRNIQYF
clone_size: .; d_call: .; v_call: TRBV30; j_call: TRBJ1-2; cdr3_nt: TGTGCCTGGAGTGTATGGAACTATGGCTACACCTTC; cdr3_aa: CAWSVWNYGYTF
clone_size: .; d_call: .; v_call: TRBV4-1; j_call: TRBJ1-4; cdr3_nt: TGCGCCAGCAGCCAAAGTGAGACAGTTGACGAAAAACTGTTTTTT; cdr3_aa: CASSQSETVDEKLFF
clone_size: .; d_call: TRBD1; v_call: TRBV29-1; j_call: TRBJ2-5; cdr3_nt: TGCAGCGTCAGAGATGGGACAGTACGGGACCAGTACTTC; cdr3_aa: CSVRDGTVRDQYF
clone_size: .; d_call: TRBD1; v_call: TRBV25-1; j_call: TRBJ2-5; cdr3_nt: TGTGCCAGCAGTGCCGACAGGGGCCAAGAGACCCAGTACTTC; cdr3_aa: CASSADRGQETQYF
clone_size: .; d_call: .; v_call: TRBV30; j_call: TRBJ2-7; cdr3_nt: TGTGCCTGGAGTCCATGGGACCGCCCCACCGGCGAGCAGTACTTC; cdr3_aa: CAWSPWDRPTGEQYF
clone_size: .; d_call: TRBD1; v_call: TRBV11-2; j_call: TRBJ1-1; cdr3_nt: TGTGCCAGCAGCCCATTAGACCGGGGACAGTTCGGGACTGAAGCTTTCTTT; cdr3_aa: CASSPLDRGQFGTEAFF
clone_size: few; d_call: TRBD1; v_call: TRBV2; j_call: TRBJ2-6; cdr3_nt: TGTGCCAGCGGGACAGGCAGGTCTGGGGCCAACGTCCTGACTTTC; cdr3_aa: CASGTGRSGANVLTF
clone_size: .; d_call: TRBD2; v_call: TRBV4-1; j_call: TRBJ2-3; cdr3_nt: TGCGCCACTCGGGGGGGCTTCGCAGATACGCAGTATTTT; cdr3_aa: CATRGGFADTQYF
clone_size: few; d_call: .; v_call: TRBV7-9; j_call: TRBJ2-7; cdr3_nt: TGTGCCAGCAGCTTAGGTGGCCTCTCCTACGAGCAGTACTTC; cdr3_aa: CASSLGGLSYEQYF
clone_size: .; d_call: .; v_call: TRBV6-1; j_call: TRBJ2-3; cdr3_nt: TGTGCCAGCAGGCAGCTTGATACGCAGTATTTT; cdr3_aa: CASRQLDTQYF
clone_size: .; d_call: .; v_call: TRBV4-1; j_call: TRBJ1-4; cdr3_nt: TGCGCCAGCAGCCAATTTGGGACTAACGAAAAACTGTTTTTT; cdr3_aa: CASSQFGTNEKLFF
clone_size: .; d_call: .; v_call: TRBV7-2; j_call: TRBJ2-5; cdr3_nt: TGTGCCAGCAGCTTACAGACAGGTCTGTTAGAAGAGACCCAGTACTTC; cdr3_aa: CASSLQTGLLEETQYF
clone_size: few; d_call: TRBD1; v_call: TRBV18; j_call: TRBJ2-4; cdr3_nt: TGTGCCAGCTCGCAAGGGACAGGGCGGGACATTCAGTACTTC; cdr3_aa: CASSQGTGRDIQYF
clone_size: .; d_call: TRBD1; v_call: TRBV19; j_call: TRBJ1-4; cdr3_nt: TGTGCCAGTAGTCCCCAAGGGACAGGGGGCGAAAAACTGTTTTTT; cdr3_aa: CASSPQGTGGEKLFF
clone_size: .; d_call: .; v_call: TRBV25-1; j_call: TRBJ1-2; cdr3_nt: TGTGCCAGCAGTGAACAGGGGCGCAATGGCTACACCTTC; cdr3_aa: CASSEQGRNGYTF
clone_size: .; d_call: .; v_call: TRBV29-1; j_call: TRBJ2-7; cdr3_nt: TGCAGCGTTGGCGGGGTATTAGTCCACGAGCAGTACTTC; cdr3_aa: CSVGGVLVHEQYF
clone_size: .; d_call: .; v_call: TRBV5-6; j_call: TRBJ1-1; cdr3_nt: TGTGCCAGCAGCCAAGGTGCCGGGACATTGAACACTGAAGCTTTCTTT; cdr3_aa: CASSQGAGTLNTEAFF
clone_size: few; d_call: .; v_call: TRBV7-2; j_call: TRBJ1-2; cdr3_nt: TGTGCCAGCAGGGTAAAAACTGACTATGGCTACACCTTC; cdr3_aa: CASRVKTDYGYTF